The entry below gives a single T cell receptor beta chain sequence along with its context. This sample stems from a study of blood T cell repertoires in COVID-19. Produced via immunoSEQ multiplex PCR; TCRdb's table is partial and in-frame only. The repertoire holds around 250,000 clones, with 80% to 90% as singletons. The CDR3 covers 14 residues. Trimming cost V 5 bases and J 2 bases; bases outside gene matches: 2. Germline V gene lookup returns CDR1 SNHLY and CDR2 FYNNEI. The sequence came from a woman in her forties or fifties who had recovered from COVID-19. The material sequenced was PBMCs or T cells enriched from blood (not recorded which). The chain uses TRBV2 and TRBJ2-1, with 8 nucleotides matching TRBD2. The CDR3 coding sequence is TGTGCCAGCAGTACTAGCGGACCCTACAATGAGCAGTTCTTC. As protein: CASSTSGPYNEQFF. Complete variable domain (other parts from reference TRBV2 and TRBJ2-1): EPEVTQTPSHQVTQMGQEVILRCVPISNHLYFYWYRQILGQKVEFLVSFYNNEISEKSEIFDDQFSVERPDGSNFTLKIRSTKLEDSAMYFCASSTSGPYNEQFFGPGTRLTVL.